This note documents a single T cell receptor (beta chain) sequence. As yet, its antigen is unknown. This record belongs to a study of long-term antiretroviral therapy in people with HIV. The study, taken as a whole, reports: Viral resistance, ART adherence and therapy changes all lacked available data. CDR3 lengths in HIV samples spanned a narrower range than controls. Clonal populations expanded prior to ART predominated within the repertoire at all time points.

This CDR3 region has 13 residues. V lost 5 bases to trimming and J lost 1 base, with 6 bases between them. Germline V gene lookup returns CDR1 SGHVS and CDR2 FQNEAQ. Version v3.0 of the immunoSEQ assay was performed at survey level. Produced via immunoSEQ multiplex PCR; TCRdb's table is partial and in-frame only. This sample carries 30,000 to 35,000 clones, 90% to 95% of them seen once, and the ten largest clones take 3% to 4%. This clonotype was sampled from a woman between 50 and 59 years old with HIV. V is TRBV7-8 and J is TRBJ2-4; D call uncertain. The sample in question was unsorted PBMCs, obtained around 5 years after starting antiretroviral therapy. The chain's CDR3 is CASSMSAKNIQYF. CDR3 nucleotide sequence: TGTGCCAGCAGCATGAGTGCCAAAAACATTCAGTACTTC.